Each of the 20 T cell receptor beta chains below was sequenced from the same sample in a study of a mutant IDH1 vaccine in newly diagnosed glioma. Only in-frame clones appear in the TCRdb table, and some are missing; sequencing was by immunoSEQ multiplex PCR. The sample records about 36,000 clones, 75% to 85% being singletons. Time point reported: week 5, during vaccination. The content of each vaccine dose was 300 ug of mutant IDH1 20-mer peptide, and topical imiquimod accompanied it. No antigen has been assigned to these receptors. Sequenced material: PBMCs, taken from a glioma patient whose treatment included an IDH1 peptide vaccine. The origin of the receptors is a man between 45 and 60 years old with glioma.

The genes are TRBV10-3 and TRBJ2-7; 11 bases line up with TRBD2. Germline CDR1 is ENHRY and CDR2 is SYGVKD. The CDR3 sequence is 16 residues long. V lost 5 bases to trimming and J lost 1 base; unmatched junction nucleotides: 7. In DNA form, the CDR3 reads TGTGCCATCAGTTACGGACTAGCGGGCTCTTCCTACGAGCAGTACTTC. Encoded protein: CAISYGLAGSSYEQYF.

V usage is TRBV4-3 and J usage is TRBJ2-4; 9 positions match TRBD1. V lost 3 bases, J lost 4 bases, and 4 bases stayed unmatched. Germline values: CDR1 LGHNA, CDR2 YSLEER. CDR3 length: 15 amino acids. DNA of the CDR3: TGCGCCAGCAGCCACGCGGGACAGGGTAAAAACATTCAGTACTTC. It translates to CASSHAGQGKNIQYF.

The CDR3 region has the DNA TGTGCCAGCAGCCCCGGGACAGCCGGGTATACGCAGTATTTT. It specifies CASSPGTAGYTQYF. V usage is TRBV7-6 and J usage is TRBJ2-3; 7 bases agree with TRBD1. V lost 5 bases to trimming and J lost 7 bases; unmatched junction nucleotides: 9. CDR3 length: 14 residues. Germline CDR1 reads SGHVS; CDR2 reads FNYEAQ.

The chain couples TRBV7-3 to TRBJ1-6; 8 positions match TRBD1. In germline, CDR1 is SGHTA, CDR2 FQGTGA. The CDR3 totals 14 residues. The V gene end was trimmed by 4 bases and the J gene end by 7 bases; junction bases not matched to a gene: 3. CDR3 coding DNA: TGTGCCAGCAGCTCAACAGGGGGGAATTCACCCCTCCACTTT. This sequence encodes CASSSTGGNSPLHF.

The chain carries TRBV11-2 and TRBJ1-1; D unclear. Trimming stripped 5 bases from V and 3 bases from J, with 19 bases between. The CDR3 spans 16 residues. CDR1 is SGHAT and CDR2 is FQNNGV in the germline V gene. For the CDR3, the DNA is TGTGCCAGCAGCCGTCTCGCAAGTGGGCTGTACACTGAAGCTTTCTTT. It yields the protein CASSRLASGLYTEAFF.

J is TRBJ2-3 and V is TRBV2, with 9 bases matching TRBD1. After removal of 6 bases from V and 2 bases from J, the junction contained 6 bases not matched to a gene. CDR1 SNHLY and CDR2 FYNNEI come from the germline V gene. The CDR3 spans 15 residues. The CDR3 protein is CASRDRGADTDTQYF. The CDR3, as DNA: TGTGCCAGCAGGGACAGGGGCGCCGACACAGATACGCAGTATTTT.

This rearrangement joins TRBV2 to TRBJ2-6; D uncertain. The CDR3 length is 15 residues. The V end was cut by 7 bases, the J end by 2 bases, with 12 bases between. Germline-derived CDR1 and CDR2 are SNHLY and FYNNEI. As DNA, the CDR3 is TGTGCCAGCATGTGGGTTTATGCTGGGGCCAACGTCCTGACTTTC. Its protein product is CASMWVYAGANVLTF.

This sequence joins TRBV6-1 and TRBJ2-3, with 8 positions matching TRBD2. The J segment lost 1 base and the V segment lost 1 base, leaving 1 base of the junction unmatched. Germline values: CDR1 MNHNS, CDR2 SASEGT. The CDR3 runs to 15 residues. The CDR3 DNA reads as TGTGCCAGCAGTGAAGAAGCGGGGGGCACAGATACGCAGTATTTT. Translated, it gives CASSEEAGGTDTQYF.

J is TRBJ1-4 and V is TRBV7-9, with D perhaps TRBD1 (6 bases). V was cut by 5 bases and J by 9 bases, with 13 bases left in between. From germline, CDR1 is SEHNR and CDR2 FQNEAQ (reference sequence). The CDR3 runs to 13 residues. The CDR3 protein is CASSLGQLKKLFF. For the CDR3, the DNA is TGTGCCAGCAGCCTGGGACAACTAAAAAAACTGTTTTTT.

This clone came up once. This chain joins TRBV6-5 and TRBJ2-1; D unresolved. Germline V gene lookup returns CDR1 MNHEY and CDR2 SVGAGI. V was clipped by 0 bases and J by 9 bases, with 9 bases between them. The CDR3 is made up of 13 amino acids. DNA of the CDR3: TGTGCCAGCAGTTACTCGCACGTCGGTGAGCAGTTCTTC. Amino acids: CASSYSHVGEQFF.

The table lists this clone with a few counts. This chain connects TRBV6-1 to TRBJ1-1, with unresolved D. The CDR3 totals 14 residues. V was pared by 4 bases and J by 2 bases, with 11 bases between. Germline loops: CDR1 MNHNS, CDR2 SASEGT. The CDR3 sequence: CASSVGGVNTEAFF. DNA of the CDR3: TGTGCCAGCAGTGTAGGCGGGGTTAACACTGAAGCTTTCTTT.

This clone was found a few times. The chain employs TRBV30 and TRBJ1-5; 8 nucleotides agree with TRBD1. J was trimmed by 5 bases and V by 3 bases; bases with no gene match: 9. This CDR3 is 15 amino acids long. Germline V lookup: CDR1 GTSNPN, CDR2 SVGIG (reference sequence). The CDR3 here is CAWSVTGTGDQPQHF. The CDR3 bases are TGTGCCTGGAGCGTAACGGGGACAGGCGATCAGCCCCAGCATTTT.

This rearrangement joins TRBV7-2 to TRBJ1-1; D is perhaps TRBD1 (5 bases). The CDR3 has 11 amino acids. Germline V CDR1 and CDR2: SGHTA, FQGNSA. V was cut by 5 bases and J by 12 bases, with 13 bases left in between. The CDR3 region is CASSTGGGSFF. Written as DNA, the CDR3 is TGTGCCAGCAGCACCGGGGGGGGGTCTTTCTTT. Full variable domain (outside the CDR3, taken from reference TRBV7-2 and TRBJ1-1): GAGVSQSPSNKVTEKGKDVELRCDPISGHTALYWYRQSLGQGLEFLIYFQGNSAPDKSGLPSDRFSAERTGGSVSTLTIQRTQQEDSAVYLCASSTGGGSFFGQGTRLTVV.

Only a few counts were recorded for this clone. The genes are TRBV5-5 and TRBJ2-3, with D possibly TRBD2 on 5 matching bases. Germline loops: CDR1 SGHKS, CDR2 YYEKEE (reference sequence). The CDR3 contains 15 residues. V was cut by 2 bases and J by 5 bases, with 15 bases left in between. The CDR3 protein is CASSLSGRSGDTQYF. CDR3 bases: TGTGCCAGCAGCTTAAGTGGGAGATCAGGAGATACGCAGTATTTT.

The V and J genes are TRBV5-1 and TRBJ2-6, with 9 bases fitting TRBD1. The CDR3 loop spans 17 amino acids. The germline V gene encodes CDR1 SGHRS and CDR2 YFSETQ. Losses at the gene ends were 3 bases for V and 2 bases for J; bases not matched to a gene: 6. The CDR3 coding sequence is TGCGCCAGCAGCTCAGACAGGGGGTTGGCTGGGGCCAACGTCCTGACTTTC. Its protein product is CASSSDRGLAGANVLTF. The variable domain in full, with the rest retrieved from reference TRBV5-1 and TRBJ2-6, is KAGVTQTPRYLIKTRGQQVTLSCSPISGHRSVSWYQQTPGQGLQFLFEYFSETQRNKGNFPGRFSGRQFSNSRSEMNVSTLELGDSALYLCASSSDRGLAGANVLTFGAGSRLTVL.

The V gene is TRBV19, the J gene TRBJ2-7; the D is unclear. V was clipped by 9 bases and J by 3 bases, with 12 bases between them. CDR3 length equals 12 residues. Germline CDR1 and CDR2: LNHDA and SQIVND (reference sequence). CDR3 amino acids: CASSAAGYEQYF. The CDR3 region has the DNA TGTGCCAGCTCCGCGGCCGGCTACGAGCAGTACTTC.

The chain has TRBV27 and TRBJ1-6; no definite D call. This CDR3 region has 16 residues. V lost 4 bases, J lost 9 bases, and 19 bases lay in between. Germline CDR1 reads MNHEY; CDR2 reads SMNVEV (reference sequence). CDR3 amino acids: CASSSLRGQESSPLHF. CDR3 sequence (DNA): TGTGCCAGCAGTTCCCTCCGCGGGCAGGAGAGTTCACCCCTCCACTTT.

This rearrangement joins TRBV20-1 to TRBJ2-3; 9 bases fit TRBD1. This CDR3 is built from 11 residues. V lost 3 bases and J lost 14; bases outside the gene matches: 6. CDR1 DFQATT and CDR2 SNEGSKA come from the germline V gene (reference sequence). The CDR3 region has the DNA TGCAGTGCTAGGGGGGACAGGGAGCTGTATTTT. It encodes CSARGDRELYF.

In nucleotides, the CDR3 is TGTGCCAGCAGCTTACGGGGGAATGGCTACACCTTC. It translates to CASSLRGNGYTF. V is TRBV7-2 and J is TRBJ1-2, with TRBD1 as a possible D gene (5 bases). Germline values: CDR1 SGHTA, CDR2 FQGNSA. V was pared by 2 bases and J by 6 bases, with 7 bases between. The length of the CDR3 is 12 residues.

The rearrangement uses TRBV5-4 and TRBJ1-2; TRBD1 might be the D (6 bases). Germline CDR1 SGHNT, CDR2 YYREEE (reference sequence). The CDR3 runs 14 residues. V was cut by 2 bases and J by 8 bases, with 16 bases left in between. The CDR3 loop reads CASSFRGVQGGYTF. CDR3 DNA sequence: TGTGCCAGCAGCTTTAGGGGCGTCCAGGGGGGCTACACCTTC.